A selection of T cell receptor beta chains follows, all from one sample in a study of blood T cell repertoires in COVID-19. Here immunoSEQ multiplex PCR was the method, and the copy in TCRdb shows in-frame clones only, minus some. The repertoire consists of about 170,000 clones, with roughly 84% occurring once and the leading ten covering under 12%. Sequencing used peripheral blood. The receptor source for this set is a woman older than 75 with active or convalescent COVID-19. The CDR3 runs from the conserved cysteine through the conserved F or W. D genes are given only for firm matches. For some rows the clone size is stated as once, few or many, or as a class when expanded; others skip it.

J gene	D gene	clone size	V gene	CDR3 DNA	CDR3 protein
TRBJ2-5	-	-	TRBV28	TGTGCCAGCAGTTTGCAGAACCAAGAGACCCAGTACTTC	CASSLQNQETQYF
TRBJ2-3	TRBD2	-	TRBV5-4	TGTGCCAGCAAACGAGCGGGGGGAGATACGCAGTATTTT	CASKRAGGDTQYF
TRBJ2-7	TRBD1	-	TRBV10-3	TGTGCCATCGGACCCAGGACAGGGCAAGGTTACGAGCAGTACTTC	CAIGPRTGQGYEQYF
TRBJ1-1	TRBD1	-	TRBV18	TGTGCCAGCTCACCTTGGGCGGCAGGGGGCACTGAAGCTTTCTTT	CASSPWAAGGTEAFF
TRBJ1-5	TRBD1	-	TRBV19	TGTGCCAGTAGAGGACAGGAAAGGGGCAATCAGCCCCAGCATTTT	CASRGQERGNQPQHF
TRBJ2-3	-	-	TRBV29-1	TGCAGCATCAAAGGGGCGGCAAAAGGGTCAGATACGCAGTATTTT	CSIKGAAKGSDTQYF
TRBJ2-3	TRBD2	few	TRBV6-6	TGTGCCAGCAGTCCCAGACTAGCGGGAGTTCTGAACACAGATACGCAGTATTTT	CASSPRLAGVLNTDTQYF
TRBJ2-5	-	-	TRBV10-3	TGTGCCATCATGGCAGGGTACCAAGAGACCCAGTACTTC	CAIMAGYQETQYF
TRBJ1-1	-	-	TRBV20-1	TGCAGTGCTACACAGGGTTCGGGGACTTTCTTT	CSATQGSGTFF
TRBJ2-5	TRBD2	-	TRBV2	TGTGCCAGCAGGTCCCGACTAGCGGGAGGGTCCCAAGAGACCCAGTACTTC	CASRSRLAGGSQETQYF
TRBJ2-1	TRBD1	once	TRBV11-3	TGTGCCAGCAGCTTAGGGGGACAGGGGTATACTGAGCAGTTCTTC	CASSLGGQGYTEQFF
TRBJ1-1	TRBD1	few	TRBV28	TGTGCCAGCAGCCCCTTAGGGACAGGCCCGAACACTGAAGCTTTCTTT	CASSPLGTGPNTEAFF
TRBJ2-1	TRBD1	-	TRBV25-1	TGTGCCAGCAGCCTAACAGGGGGCAGGTACAATGAGCAGTTCTTC	CASSLTGGRYNEQFF
TRBJ1-2	TRBD1	-	TRBV28	TGTGCCAGCAGTCGAGGAGGGGGCGGCTTGGGCTACACCTTC	CASSRGGGGLGYTF
TRBJ2-6	-	-	TRBV5-1	TGCGCCAGCAGCTTGTCAGGGGCGGCTGGGGCCAACGTCCTGACTTTC	CASSLSGAAGANVLTF
TRBJ1-2	-	-	TRBV28	TGTGCCAGCAGGGCGGGGGTTGAAGGCTACACCTTC	CASRAGVEGYTF
TRBJ2-2	-	-	TRBV2	TGTGCCAGCAGGGGAGACACGAACACCGGGGAGCTGTTTTTT	CASRGDTNTGELFF
TRBJ2-1	TRBD1	-	TRBV7-3	TGTGCCAGCAGCTTCGGACAGGCCGCCTACAATGAGCAGTTCTTC	CASSFGQAAYNEQFF
TRBJ1-2	TRBD1	-	TRBV11-2	TGTGCCAGCAGCTTAACCAGGGGGCATAATGGCTACACCTTC	CASSLTRGHNGYTF